Sequencing of this TCR beta chain was carried out in a study of regulatory T cells in long-lasting Graves disease (dated by TCRdb to the early 2020s). Turning to the overall study: Antithyroid drugs had been taken for less than 3 months by newly diagnosed Graves' disease patients. Patients with persistent Graves' disease were compared with patients with newly diagnosed Graves' disease using TCR sequencing and RNA sequencing of peripheral blood. The study was conducted in China and was registered as a clinical trial. A total of around 35 samples were covered by TCR sequencing, comprising around 13 persistent and 20 newly diagnosed Graves' disease patients. Broad study findings and their caveats: Only peripheral blood was studied, because thyroid tissue, the primary lesion, was inaccessible. Persistent Graves' disease patients showed lower TCR Shannon entropy and fewer highly expanded clones than newly diagnosed patients, suggesting clonal expansion. More public clonotypes were shared among persistent patients (more than 2,500) than among newly diagnosed patients (under 1,000). As a limitation, the authors acknowledged that the small sample size may reduce accuracy. Only the TCR beta chain was sequenced and analyzed.

What this sample's time point label stands for: newly diagnosed GD, antithyroid drugs for less than 3 months. For both TCR sequencing and RNA sequencing, RNA was extracted from PBMCs in TRIzol. The diagnosis of Graves' disease was made according to American Thyroid Association guidelines. The patients came from an endocrinology department in Xi'an, China. From each patient, about 9.7 milliliters of peripheral blood was collected into an EDTA anticoagulant tube. PBMCs were isolated by Ficoll Paque Plus density gradient separation without further T cell sorting. An Agilent 2100 Bioanalyzer and agarose gel were used to check RNA quality, while a NanoDrop 2000 measured RNA concentration. The library relied on multiplex PCR. Reads for this sample came from an Illumina HiSeq 4000. CDR3 regions were amplified by Arm-PCR with iRepertoire HTBI primers to construct TCR beta libraries. Before sequencing, the PCR products went through gel purification. As for how the authors treated the data: Gene usage analysis of CDR3 amino acid clonotypes used the approximately 62 TRBV and approximately 13 TRBJ segments found across samples. COPE and FqMerger were used to merge filtered high-quality paired reads into contigs. BLAST was used to align contigs to IMGT TRBV, TRBD and TRBJ reference genes, with CDR3 defined following IMGT. Any clonotype with a frequency above 0.1% was classified as a highly expanded clone. Shannon entropy was used to measure repertoire diversity, and the Gini coefficient was used to measure V-J evenness. A clonotype found in more than one individual was treated as public. TCRdb ran its own pipeline on the public reads, namely fastp trimming at Q25 and MiXCR clone calling, and kept in-frame beta chains. Here each entry gathers all rows of one CDR3 protein and keeps the most common genes and DNA. TCRdb's processing, not the study's, gives the V and J calls here. The table for this sample lists roughly 380,000 distinct CDR3 sequences; around 16% of them were counted only once. 20% to 25% of the sample comes from the top ten.

This clonotype showed up just a few times. It has no known antigen specificity. It has no much larger one-base neighbor in the sample; base qualities were not kept. This receptor was obtained from a female donor with Graves disease. The sample consisted of peripheral blood mononuclear cells (PBMCs), taken at new diagnosis, from a patient treated with antithyroid drugs.

The nucleotides are TGTGCCAGCAGTCAAGACTCCGGACTCACCGGGGAGCTGTTTTTT. Its amino acids are CASSQDSGLTGELFF. The rearrangement combines TRBV7-9 with TRBJ2-2, and possibly TRBD2, on 5 matching bases. Reading from cysteine to phenylalanine, the CDR3 counts 15 amino acids. The entry retains the CDR3 DNA only, 45 bases that are in frame from base 1. The germline V gene (reference sequence) yields SEHNR for CDR1 and FQNEAQ for CDR2. V is reduced by 6 bases and J by 4 bases, leaving a spacing of 15 bases between them.